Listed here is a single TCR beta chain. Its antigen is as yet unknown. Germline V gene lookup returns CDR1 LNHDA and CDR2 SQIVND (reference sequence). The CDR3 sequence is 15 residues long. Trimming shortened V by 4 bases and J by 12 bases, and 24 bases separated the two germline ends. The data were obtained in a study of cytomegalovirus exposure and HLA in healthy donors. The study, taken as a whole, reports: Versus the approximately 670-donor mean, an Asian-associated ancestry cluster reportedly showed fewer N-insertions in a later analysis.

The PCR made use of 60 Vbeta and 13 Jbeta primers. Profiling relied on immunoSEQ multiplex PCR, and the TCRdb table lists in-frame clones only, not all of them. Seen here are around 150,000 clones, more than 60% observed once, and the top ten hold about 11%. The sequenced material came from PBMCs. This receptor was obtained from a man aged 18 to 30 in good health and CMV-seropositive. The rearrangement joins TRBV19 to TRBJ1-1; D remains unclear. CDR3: CASSKRAGINIYPFF. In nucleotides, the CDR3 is TGTGCCAGTAGTAAGAGGGCGGGCATCAATATCTATCCTTTCTTT.